This TCR beta chain appears in the sequencing data of a study of blood T cell repertoires in COVID-19. This CDR3 has 16 amino acids. The V gene's germline CDR1 is MNHEY and CDR2 SMNVEV (reference sequence). V was clipped by 6 bases and J by 4 bases; unmatched bases: 12. Original methodology: Estimated nucleated cell counts came from reference gene primer amplification. Assay used: immunoSEQ multiplex PCR; TCRdb lists only in-frame clones, some missing. That table supplies the V and J calls and clone size; D and trimming were determined from the DNA. The sample shows some 240,000 clones, more than 65% of them seen only once.

This TCR came from a woman between 40 and 55 years old who had recovered from COVID-19. This chain uses TRBV27 with TRBJ2-7; 10 nucleotides match TRBD1. Sequencing input: peripheral blood. The CDR3: CASRGTRQGAIYEQYF. The CDR3 bases are TGTGCCAGCAGGGGGACTCGACAGGGGGCTATATACGAGCAGTACTTC.